The subject of this entry is one TCR beta chain. The antigen is not known. A much more abundant neighbour one base away suggests this may be a read error. The sample originates from a study of T cells in Graves' hyperthyroidism and ophthalmopathy. Researchers amplified the TCR beta CDR3 regions from RNA transcripts. The TCR CDR3 was amplified in a first-round RT-PCR using the HTBI primer set. TCRdb reprocessed the multiplex PCR reads with MiXCR, giving one entry per CDR3 protein. The table includes roughly 500,000 distinct CDR3 sequences, 15% to 20% detected once. The study, taken as a whole, reports: Among clonotypes expanded in thyroid above 0.001, most were also found in blood.

Clinical symptoms, serum thyroxine, TRAb, thyroid ultrasound and orbital computed tomography established diagnosis. Extraction of PBMCs used roughly 9.3 ml of fresh peripheral blood. The germline gives CDR1 SNHLY, CDR2 FYNNEI. This CDR3 comprises 15 residues. Sequencing input: blood. This sequence joins TRBV2 and TRBJ2-1; 9 bases are shared with TRBD1. The TCR originated in a woman under 40 with Graves' ophthalmopathy. The CDR3 nucleotides are TGTGCCTGCAGGGACGACAGGGGGGCCTGGGATGAGCAGTTCTTC. Encoded protein: CACRDDRGAWDEQFF.